The sequence of this T cell receptor (beta chain) was determined in a study of Ad26.COV2.S vaccination and SARS-CoV-2 variants. The CDR3 is 14 residues long. The J segment lost 6 bases and the V segment lost 7 bases, leaving 11 bases of the junction unmatched. Looked up from germline, CDR1 is KGHDR and CDR2 is SFDVKD. Sequencing used immunoSEQ multiplex PCR; TCRdb keeps in-frame clones, though not all of them. This sample yields a few hundred thousand clones, of which roughly 90% are seen a single time; 3.6% belongs to the top ten. Treatment specified: over 15 received Ad26.COV2.S at low or high dose, single or two shots; about 5 received placebo; per-sample allocation not given. Sampling happened 63 days after the first vaccine or placebo injection. Based in Boston, the donor was an adult of 18-55 years.

The receptor's source is a person aged 18-60 years who received the Ad26.COV2.S COVID-19 vaccine or a placebo. The gene calls are TRBV24-1 and TRBJ2-7; 7 positions match TRBD2. This specimen consisted of peripheral blood, obtained in a trial of Ad26.COV2.S vaccine versus placebo. The CDR3: CATRKGRGGAEQYF. In DNA form, the CDR3 reads TGTGCCACCAGGAAGGGGAGGGGAGGGGCCGAGCAGTACTTC.